Listed here is a single T cell receptor beta chain. Its cognate antigen is unknown. The germline V gene encodes CDR1 SGHTA and CDR2 FQGNSA. CDR3 size: 16 residues. The V gene lost 5 bases and the J gene lost 0 bases, with 14 bases spanning the gap. The authors extracted at least 6 micrograms of total RNA per sample. Alongside a J-beta primer mix, a sample-barcoded 5' primer served in a second PCR lasting roughly 6 to 11 cycles. Each cDNA molecule carried a tag from a template-switch adaptor that contained 12 random nucleotides. In TCRdb, the 5' RACE reads were re-called with MiXCR into one record per CDR3 protein. This sample has about 750,000 distinct CDR3 sequences; roughly 50% occur once, and the top ten carry roughly 40%. This sample stems from a study of blood T cells in healthy people across ages. Whole-study findings and limits: Significant beta diversity loss was already apparent by age 40, declining roughly linearly.

The sequence was obtained from a man older than 75 in good health. Sequencing was done on a sample of blood. The chain is built from TRBV7-2 and TRBJ2-1; no definite D call. CDR3 loop: CASSPRPGSSYNEQFF. The CDR3, as DNA: TGTGCCAGCAGCCCACGACCGGGCAGCTCCTACAATGAGCAGTTCTTC.